This is a list of T cell receptor beta chains from one sample in a study of blood T cells in healthy people across ages. TCRdb recomputed calls from the 5' RACE reads with MiXCR, one row per CDR3 protein. The sample has over 1,500,000 distinct CDR3 sequences, approximately 40% seen once; the top ten hold 20% to 25%. Sequencing was performed on blood. The receptors shown here come from a human donor in good health. CDR3s include the opening cysteine and the closing phenylalanine or tryptophan. The D gene is left open where the match is weak. Expanded clones get a size class; other rows say once, few or many, or leave the size out.

j_call | d_call | clone_size | v_call | cdr3_aa | cdr3_nt
TRBJ2-5 | NA | NA | TRBV20-1 | CSARPVNKDQETQYF | TGCAGTGCTAGACCGGTCAACAAGGACCAAGAGACCCAGTACTTC
TRBJ2-6 | NA | NA | TRBV6-1 | CASLLQLWANVLTF | TGTGCCAGTTTACTCCAGTTGTGGGCCAACGTCCTGACTTTC
TRBJ2-7 | TRBD1 | NA | TRBV9 | CASSPHWDSQNTPSYEQYF | TGTGCCAGCAGCCCCCATTGGGACAGCCAAAATACTCCCTCGTACGAGCAGTACTTC
TRBJ2-1 | NA | many | TRBV4-2 | CASSQGQVDEQFF | TGTGCCAGCAGCCAAGGGCAGGTTGATGAGCAGTTCTTC
TRBJ2-1 | TRBD2 | NA | TRBV29-1 | CSVSEGSGEWQFF | TGCAGCGTATCGGAAGGTAGCGGGGAATGGCAGTTCTTC
TRBJ2-1 | TRBD1 | few | TRBV10-3 | CAISETFTGQGIDEQFF | TGTGCCATCAGTGAGACTTTTACGGGACAGGGGATCGATGAGCAGTTCTTC
TRBJ1-2 | TRBD1 | NA | TRBV7-8 | CASSLVGDRDYGYTF | TGTGCCAGCAGCTTAGTGGGGGACAGAGACTATGGCTACACCTTC
TRBJ2-5 | TRBD2 | NA | TRBV5-1 | CASSPNAGGETQYF | TGCGCCAGCAGTCCTAACGCGGGGGGGGAGACCCAGTACTTC
TRBJ1-2 | NA | NA | TRBV20-1 | CSARVDLYGYTF | TGCAGTGCTAGAGTGGACCTCTATGGCTACACCTTC
TRBJ2-5 | NA | NA | TRBV20-1 | CSARAPGLGETQYF | TGCAGTGCTAGGGCCCCAGGGTTGGGGGAGACCCAGTACTTC
TRBJ1-1 | NA | few | TRBV12-3/TRBV12-4 | CASNAQERGTEAFF | TGTGCCAGCAACGCGCAAGAAAGGGGCACTGAAGCTTTCTTT
TRBJ1-1 | TRBD1 | NA | TRBV5-1 | CASSLAGTADTEAFF | TGCGCCAGCAGCTTAGCCGGGACAGCGGACACTGAAGCTTTCTTT
TRBJ2-1 | TRBD1 | many | TRBV7-3 | CASSLGAGGHNEQFF | TGTGCCAGCAGCTTAGGGGCAGGGGGCCATAATGAGCAGTTCTTC
TRBJ1-2 | NA | few | TRBV2 | CASRMSNYGYTF | TGTGCCAGCAGGATGTCTAACTATGGCTACACCTTC
TRBJ2-1 | TRBD2 | many | TRBV11-2 | CASSLKTGTSGGNEQFF | TGTGCCAGCAGCTTAAAGACCGGGACTAGCGGGGGCAATGAGCAGTTCTTC
TRBJ2-2 | NA | NA | TRBV28 | CASSFRWRGPGELFF | TGTGCCAGCAGTTTCCGGTGGCGGGGTCCCGGGGAGCTGTTTTTT